A single sample gave rise to the 18 T cell receptor beta chains below, sequenced in a study of identical twins. TCRdb re-called the 5' RACE reads with MiXCR, one entry per CDR3 protein. Here the sample spans roughly 720,000 distinct CDR3 sequences, 15% to 20% being singletons. In addition, the sample was reused for a study of T cells expressing NK-cell markers.

The sample comprised PBMCs. These receptors all stem from a woman aged 18-29 years in good health.

This chain connects TRBV13 to TRBJ1-2; D remains unclear. This CDR3 contains 14 residues. The ends were cut back, 0 bases at V and 6 bases at J, with 11 bases in the middle. Germline V gives CDR1 PRHDT, CDR2 FYEKMQ (reference sequence). The CDR3 sequence is CASSLGRDPDGYTF. In DNA form, the CDR3 reads TGTGCCAGCAGCTTAGGGAGGGATCCCGATGGCTACACCTTC.

The chain employs TRBV6-5 and TRBJ2-1; tentatively, D is TRBD1 (6 bases). There are 15 residues in the CDR3. V dropped 2 bases and J dropped 7 bases, with 15 bases sitting between them. CDR1 is MNHEY, CDR2 SVGAGI, per germline. CDR3 nucleotides: TGTGCCAGCAGTTACACACCAGGGGCAAGAAATGAGCAGTTCTTC. The encoded protein is CASSYTPGARNEQFF.

The CDR3 is CASSRLGRQVLVGTYEQYF. CDR3 bases: TGTGCCAGCAGTCGATTGGGGAGGCAGGTCCTAGTTGGTACCTACGAGCAGTACTTC. The chain joins TRBV27 to TRBJ2-7, with D tentatively TRBD2 (6 bases). Deletions cut 5 bases from V and 2 bases from J, with 28 bases between. This CDR3 contains 19 residues. Germline assignment: CDR1 MNHEY and CDR2 SMNVEV (reference sequence).

This clonotype was counted between two and nine times. The rearrangement uses TRBV6-1 and TRBJ2-1, with 9 bases aligning to TRBD2. CDR3 size: 13 residues. V shed 11 bases and J 3 bases; nucleotides not matched to a gene: 5. Germline lookup yields CDR1 MNHNS and CDR2 SASEGT. The CDR3 nucleotides read TGTGCCGTAACTAGCGGGCTCTACAATGAGCAGTTCTTC. As protein: CAVTSGLYNEQFF.

In its sample, this clonotype was seen a few times. This chain uses TRBV6-5 with TRBJ2-6; maybe TRBD1 (5 bases). Trimming took off 2 bases at V and 2 bases at J, with 7 bases between the two ends. The CDR3 is made up of 15 amino acids. From germline, CDR1 is MNHEY and CDR2 SVGAGI. CDR3 DNA sequence: TGTGCCAGCAGTTACGCAGGGACTGGGGCCAACGTCCTGACTTTC. This encodes CASSYAGTGANVLTF.

A few counts support this clonotype. The genes are TRBV29-1 and TRBJ1-1; D unclear. The CDR3 totals 11 residues. With 2 bases removed from V and 6 bases from J, the gap between germline ends came to 7 bases. CDR1 is SQVTM and CDR2 is ANQGSEA in the germline V gene. CDR3 loop: CSVEKGSEAFF. The CDR3 DNA reads as TGCAGCGTTGAAAAGGGATCTGAAGCTTTCTTT.

The rearrangement uses TRBV12-3 or TRBV12-4 and TRBJ1-2; no reliable D call. V gave up 3 bases and J gave up 1 base, with 12 bases separating them. This CDR3 comprises 15 residues. CDR3 sequence (DNA): TGTGCCAGCAGTTTCTTGGACGGAATTAACTATGGCTACACCTTC. It yields the protein CASSFLDGINYGYTF.

This clonotype appeared many times. This chain connects TRBV12-3 or TRBV12-4 to TRBJ2-2; no reliable D call. The ends were cut back, 3 bases at V and 7 bases at J, with 6 bases in the middle. This CDR3 is 12 amino acids long. This CDR3 is CASSLVVGELFF. DNA for the CDR3: TGTGCCAGCAGTTTGGTGGTCGGGGAGCTGTTTTTT.

This clonotype appeared a few times. Without the conserved terminal phenylalanine or tryptophan, this CDR3 likely stems from a read error. The rearrangement links TRBV20-1 to TRBJ2-5; D may be TRBD1 or TRBD2 (5 bases each). The CDR3 has 11 amino acids. Germline V gene lookup returns CDR1 DFQATT and CDR2 SNEGSKA (reference sequence). The V gene lost 4 bases and the J gene lost 4 bases, with 7 bases spanning the gap. CDR3 residues: CSAMRGETQYL. The CDR3 DNA reads as TGCAGTGCTATGAGGGGAGAGACCCAGTACCTC.

This clonotype appeared a few times. The V and J genes are TRBV20-1 and TRBJ2-1; TRBD1 matches at 9 bases. Trimming cost V 7 bases and J 7 bases; bases outside gene matches: 5. The germline CDR1 and CDR2 sequences are DFQATT and SNEGSKA (reference sequence). There are 12 residues in the CDR3. The CDR3 bases are TGCAGTGTAGGGACAGGGTTAAATGAGCAGTTCTTC. Its protein is CSVGTGLNEQFF.

This clonotype was counted only a few times. The chain combines TRBV7-9 with TRBJ2-7; maybe TRBD2 (6 bases). This CDR3 contains 13 residues. V lost 5 bases and J lost 4, with 12 bases in between. Germline CDR1 SEHNR, CDR2 FQNEAQ (reference sequence). The CDR3 sequence is CASSDYGGYEQYF. In DNA, the CDR3 is TGTGCCAGCAGCGATTATGGAGGGTACGAGCAGTACTTC.

The rearrangement uses TRBV10-3 and TRBJ2-2; no clear D. V was cut by 4 bases and J by 6 bases, with 3 bases left in between. CDR1 ENHRY and CDR2 SYGVKD come from the germline V gene. The CDR3 is made up of 11 amino acids. The CDR3 coding sequence is TGTGCCATCAGTGTGGCCGGGGAGCTGTTTTTT. Translating it yields CAISVAGELFF.

This clonotype was observed a few times. This chain connects TRBV20-1 to TRBJ2-2, with D possibly matching TRBD2 (5 bases). V dropped 0 bases and J dropped 0 bases, with 8 bases sitting between them. There are 15 residues in the CDR3. Germline V gene sequence: CDR1 DFQATT, CDR2 SNEGSKA (reference sequence). The DNA of the CDR3 is TGCAGTGCTAGAGAAAGGACTGCGAACACCGGGGAGCTGTTTTTT. This codes for CSARERTANTGELFF.

The V gene is TRBV5-8, the J gene TRBJ2-3; D might be TRBD2 (6 bases). This CDR3 is 15 amino acids long. Germline values: CDR1 SGHTS, CDR2 YDEGEE. Trimming pared 4 bases from V and 4 bases from J, leaving 16 bases between. CDR3 region: CASSPTSFLADTQYF. In nucleotides, the CDR3 is TGTGCCAGCAGCCCGACTAGTTTTTTAGCAGATACGCAGTATTTT.

There are a few counts of this clonotype. This chain links TRBV12-3 or TRBV12-4 with TRBJ1-2; TRBD1 might be the D (5 bases). This CDR3 region has 14 residues. V lost 5 bases to trimming and J lost 4 bases, with 14 bases between them. The chain's CDR3 is CASSMPGTRYGYTF. CDR3 DNA: TGTGCCAGCAGTATGCCCGGGACCCGCTATGGCTACACCTTC.

This clonotype is a singleton in its sample. The genes are TRBV27 and TRBJ1-1; 8 nucleotides line up with TRBD1. Germline V gene data show CDR1 as MNHEY and CDR2 as SMNVEV (reference sequence). Trimming at V came to 6 bases and at J to 8 bases, leaving 11 bases not matched to a gene. The CDR3 covers 14 residues. CDR3 sequence (DNA): TGTGCCAGCAGCCGCCTCGGACAGGGACAGGAAGCTTTCTTT. Translation: CASSRLGQGQEAFF.

This rearrangement joins TRBV6-1 to TRBJ2-5, with D perhaps matching TRBD1 or TRBD2 (6 bases each). Per the germline V gene, CDR1 is MNHNS and CDR2 is SASEGT. This CDR3 is built from 14 residues. Trimming cost V 8 bases and J 5 bases, with 18 bases left between them. The CDR3 nucleotides read TGTGCCAGCCGACTGGGGGGCAGCGGGGAGACCCAGTACTTC. Its protein product is CASRLGGSGETQYF.

This clonotype was observed a few times. The J gene is TRBJ2-7, the V gene TRBV6-1, with D perhaps being TRBD1 or TRBD2 (5 bases each). The CDR3 consists of 13 residues. V was clipped by 5 bases and J by 3 bases, with 11 bases between them. The V gene's germline CDR1 is MNHNS and CDR2 SASEGT. This CDR3 is CASSKGTDYEQYF. CDR3 in DNA: TGTGCCAGCAGTAAAGGGACGGACTACGAGCAGTACTTC.